Described below is a single T cell receptor (beta chain) sequence and its context. The assay was immunoSEQ multiplex PCR, and TCRdb's table has in-frame clones only and misses some. This sample has approximately 42,000 clones, with roughly three quarters found just once. The source of the sample is a study of cytotoxic CD8 clonotypes in ibrutinib-treated CLL. On the study more broadly: For this cohort, patients were some eleven relapsed/refractory and 15 treatment-naive, while under 18 were IGHV unmutated.

The CDR3 has 16 residues. Trimming left V 1 base short and J 0 bases short, with 9 bases between. Germline CDR1 and CDR2: SGHVS and FQNEAQ. The V call is TRBV7-8, the J call TRBJ2-2; a possible D gene is TRBD2 (5 bases). The clonotype was recovered from a human donor with chronic lymphocytic leukemia. Sequencing used PBMCs, obtained after 12 months of ibrutinib treatment. The CDR3 protein is CASSLVALTNTGELFF. As DNA, the CDR3 is TGTGCCAGCAGCTTAGTAGCGCTTACGAACACCGGGGAGCTGTTTTTT.